This T cell receptor beta chain is drawn from a study of T cells in Graves' hyperthyroidism and ophthalmopathy. This clonotype was picked up many times. Authors of the study amplified TCR beta CDR3 regions from RNA transcripts. Primed by the HTBI set, a first-round RT-PCR was run on the TCR CDR3. One entry per CDR3 protein, called by TCRdb with MiXCR from the multiplex PCR reads. The profile covers about 360,000 distinct CDR3 sequences, with 13% appearing a single time and 9.2% taken by the ten largest. The germline V gene encodes CDR1 MDHEN and CDR2 SYDVKM. V was pared by 8 bases and J by 2 bases, with 13 bases between. This CDR3 contains 13 residues. Reasons for excluding patients were uncontrolled infection, other autoimmune disease, pregnancy or lactation. Diagnoses were established using clinical symptoms, serum thyroxine and TRAb, thyroid ultrasound and orbital computed tomography. 10 ml of fresh peripheral blood supplied the PBMCs.

Sequencing was carried out using blood. This chain joins TRBV28 and TRBJ2-7; D is uncertain. This clonotype was sampled from a woman younger than 35 with Graves' hyperthyroidism. As DNA, the CDR3 is TGTGCCAGCCTTGGGCGGTTACCCTACGAGCAGTACTTC. Its protein product is CASLGRLPYEQYF.